Shown below are 28 T cell receptor beta chains from a single sample sequenced in a study of T-cell memory formation after mild COVID-19. In TCRdb, the 5' RACE reads were re-called with MiXCR into one record per CDR3 protein. The sample carries some 310,000 distinct CDR3 sequences, about 20% recorded once. Sequencing was done on a sample of PBMCs or a T cell subset sorted from them (not recorded which). The receptors come from a man in his late teens or twenties who had mild COVID-19 (a few samples of this study predate the infection). Cell type and time point are not known.

The gene calls are TRBV12-3 or TRBV12-4 and TRBJ1-4, with a tentative D call TRBD1 (6 bases). The length of the CDR3 is 12 residues. V lost 6 bases, J lost 6 bases, and 8 bases lay in between. DNA of the CDR3: TGTGCCAGCAGACCAGGGGATGAAAAACTGTTTTTT. Translation: CASRPGDEKLFF.

The J gene is TRBJ1-2, the V gene TRBV6-5; weak D call: TRBD1 (5 bases). This CDR3 comprises 11 residues. Trimming shortened V by 6 bases and J by 7 bases, and 9 bases separated the two germline ends. Germline V gene sequence: CDR1 MNHEY, CDR2 SVGAGI. CDR3 sequence reads: CASRGTSGYTF. CDR3 sequence (DNA): TGTGCCAGCAGGGGGACTAGTGGCTACACCTTC.

V gene TRBV12-3 or TRBV12-4 combines with J gene TRBJ2-2; D is ambiguous. V was cut by 5 bases and J by 1 base, with 14 bases left in between. This CDR3 comprises 16 residues. In nucleotides, the CDR3 is TGTGCCAGCAGTCTCATGTGGCAGATGAACACCGGGGAGCTGTTTTTT. Amino acid sequence: CASSLMWQMNTGELFF.

This clonotype occurred a few times. The chain is built from TRBV6-2 or TRBV6-3 and TRBJ2-5, with a weak D call TRBD1 (6 bases). This CDR3 spans 14 amino acids. Germline lookup yields CDR1 MNHEY and CDR2 SVGEGT. V gave up 0 bases and J gave up 4 bases, with 9 bases separating them. The CDR3: CASSYSPGAETQYF. The DNA of the CDR3 is TGTGCCAGCAGTTACTCGCCAGGGGCAGAGACCCAGTACTTC.

Ten or more counts support this clonotype. V and J are TRBV3-1 and TRBJ1-2; perhaps TRBD1 as D (5 bases). This CDR3 has 15 residues. V was shortened by 1 base and J by 5 bases, with 14 bases between the two germline ends. Per germline, CDR1 LGHDT and CDR2 YNNKEL (reference sequence). The CDR3 region is CASSQGRGVEYGYTF. CDR3 bases: TGTGCCAGCAGCCAAGGCCGGGGGGTGGAGTATGGCTACACCTTC.

This chain links TRBV7-6 with TRBJ1-6, with D possibly being TRBD1 (5 bases). Germline loops: CDR1 SGHVS, CDR2 FNYEAQ. CDR3 size: 15 residues. V lost 4 bases to trimming and J lost 8 bases, with 15 bases between them. The CDR3 reads CASSSRGTEDSPLHF. The CDR3 bases are TGTGCCAGCAGCTCACGCGGGACCGAGGATTCACCCCTCCACTTT.

The V gene is TRBV28, the J gene TRBJ2-5; tentative D call: TRBD2 (5 bases). The ends were cut back, 2 bases at V and 4 bases at J, with 14 bases in the middle. The germline V gene has CDR1 MDHEN and CDR2 SYDVKM. The CDR3 has 15 amino acids. The CDR3 reads CASSLGTRLAETQYF. Written as DNA, the CDR3 is TGTGCCAGCAGTTTAGGAACTAGGCTGGCAGAGACCCAGTACTTC.

This rearrangement joins TRBV28 to TRBJ2-5, with no clear D. CDR1 is MDHEN, CDR2 SYDVKM, per germline. V was cut by 3 bases and J by 5 bases, with 13 bases left in between. The CDR3 length is 14 residues. CDR3 nucleotide sequence: TGTGCCAGCAGTTTGGCCGGACCCTGGGAGACCCAGTACTTC. It specifies CASSLAGPWETQYF. The full variable domain, rest sourced from reference TRBV28 and TRBJ2-5, is DVKVTQSSRYLVKRTGEKVFLECVQDMDHENMFWYRQDPGLGLRLIYFSYDVKMKEKGDIPEGYSVSREKKERFSLILESASTNQTSMYLCASSLAGPWETQYFGPGTRLLVL.

This clonotype has only a few counts. V and J are TRBV5-5 and TRBJ1-4; TRBD1 is a possible D gene (6 bases). CDR3 size: 14 residues. The V end lost 5 bases, the J end lost 7 bases, and 15 bases lay between the germline ends. From germline, CDR1 is SGHKS and CDR2 YYEKEE (reference sequence). Here the CDR3 reads CASRTGTSREKLFF. The CDR3 region has the DNA TGTGCCAGCAGGACCGGGACATCTCGTGAAAAACTGTTTTTT.

The rearrangement links TRBV3-1 to TRBJ1-1, with TRBD1 matching 12 bases. Germline V lookup: CDR1 LGHDT, CDR2 YNNKEL (reference sequence). The ends lost 4 bases at V and 5 bases at J; junction bases unmatched: 8. CDR3 length: 16 amino acids. The CDR3 DNA follows: TGTGCCAGCAGCCCTACTGGGACAGGGGGCCTTACTGAAGCTTTCTTT. Translating it yields CASSPTGTGGLTEAFF.

Comment on this clonotype: An end of the junction does not agree with germline; a read error may underlie this. This sequence joins TRBV5-1 and TRBJ2-3; 8 nucleotides match TRBD2. Germline values: CDR1 SGHRS, CDR2 YFSETQ. The length of the CDR3 is 16 residues. In DNA, the CDR3 is TGCGCCAGCAGCTCGACTCAGCGGGGGACCACAGATACGCATTATTTT. This encodes CASSSTQRGTTDTHYF.

The chain combines TRBV5-6 with TRBJ2-3, with D possibly matching TRBD1 (6 bases). Between the trimmed V and J ends, which lost 0 bases and 2 bases, there was a span of 10 bases. This CDR3 spans 15 amino acids. CDR1 is SGHDT, CDR2 YYEEEE, per germline. The CDR3 bases are TGTGCCAGCAGCTTGGGGGACACCTACACAGATACGCAGTATTTT. Translation: CASSLGDTYTDTQYF. The full variable domain, completed using reference TRBV5-6 and TRBJ2-3, is DAGVTQSPTHLIKTRGQQVTLRCSPKSGHDTVSWYQQALGQGPQFIFQYYEEEERQRGNFPDRFSGHQFPNYSSELNVNALLLGDSALYLCASSLGDTYTDTQYFGPGTRLTVL.

The V and J genes are TRBV7-8 and TRBJ2-5, with D perhaps matching TRBD2 (6 bases). CDR3 length: 14 amino acids. The V end was cut by 5 bases, the J end by 3 bases, with 13 bases between. CDR1 SGHVS and CDR2 FQNEAQ come from the germline V gene. The CDR3 here is CASSTSLAEETQYF. CDR3 nucleotide sequence: TGTGCCAGCAGCACCTCACTAGCAGAAGAGACCCAGTACTTC.

There are many counts of this clonotype. V gene TRBV11-2 combines with J gene TRBJ2-5; 7 positions agree with TRBD2. The germline CDR1 and CDR2 sequences are SGHAT and FQNNGV. Trimming removed 5 bases from V and 5 bases from J; junction bases left unmatched: 11. The CDR3 is 15 residues long. CDR3 region: CASSPLGGGWETQYF. The CDR3 nucleotides read TGTGCCAGCAGCCCCCTAGGCGGGGGTTGGGAGACCCAGTACTTC.

This chain uses TRBV5-1 with TRBJ2-3; 15 bases agree with TRBD2. Germline trimming cut 4 bases from V and 2 bases from J; bases unmatched to any gene: 5. The CDR3 consists of 17 residues. Germline V gene data show CDR1 as SGHRS and CDR2 as YFSETQ. Here the CDR3 DNA reads TGCGCCAGCAGCCCCGGGACTAGCGGGGGGTCCACAGATACGCAGTATTTT. Residues: CASSPGTSGGSTDTQYF.

This clonotype occurred many times. J is TRBJ2-1 and V is TRBV19; 11 bases agree with TRBD2. This CDR3 has 15 residues. The V gene end was trimmed by 5 bases and the J gene end by 6 bases; junction bases not matched to a gene: 6. Germline assignment: CDR1 LNHDA and CDR2 SQIVND (reference sequence). The CDR3 reads CASSPTSGDFNEQFF. For the CDR3, the DNA is TGTGCCAGTAGTCCGACTAGCGGGGACTTCAATGAGCAGTTCTTC. Supplemented by reference TRBV19 and TRBJ2-1, the full variable domain reads DGGITQSPKYLFRKEGQNVTLSCEQNLNHDAMYWYRQDPGQGLRLIYYSQIVNDFQKGDIAEGYSVSREKKESFPLTVTSAQKNPTAFYLCASSPTSGDFNEQFFGPGTRLTVL.

This clonotype has more than one count but fewer than ten. This CDR3 reads CASSLIRQPQHF. The CDR3 DNA reads TGTGCCAGCAGTTTGATCCGACAGCCCCAGCATTTT. The V gene is TRBV12-3 or TRBV12-4, the J gene TRBJ1-5; no firm D call. The V gene lost 3 bases and the J gene lost 7 bases, with 7 bases spanning the gap. There are 12 residues in the CDR3.

This clonotype was found many times. The V call is TRBV12-3 or TRBV12-4, the J call TRBJ1-3; no clear D gene. Trimming took 3 bases from V and 0 from J, leaving 3 bases between them. The CDR3 covers 13 residues. This CDR3 is CASSFISGNTIYF. The CDR3 DNA reads TGTGCCAGCAGTTTCATCTCTGGAAACACCATATATTTT.

The chain couples TRBV11-2 to TRBJ2-3; 9 positions match TRBD2. This CDR3 contains 13 residues. Per the germline V gene, CDR1 is SGHAT and CDR2 is FQNNGV. After removal of 8 bases from V and 5 bases from J, the junction contained 5 bases not matched to a gene. For the CDR3, the DNA is TGTGCCAGCGCGGGGGGGCTTAAAGATACGCAGTATTTT. It is translated as CASAGGLKDTQYF.

Ten or more counts support this clonotype. The chain has TRBV7-6 and TRBJ2-5, with TRBD1 matching 9 bases. Trimming at V came to 5 bases and at J to 3 bases, leaving 1 base not matched to a gene. Per the germline V gene, CDR1 is SGHVS and CDR2 is FNYEAQ. CDR3 length: 13 residues. Written as DNA, the CDR3 is TGTGCCAGCAGCCGGGACAGGGAAGAGACCCAGTACTTC. Translated: CASSRDREETQYF. Looking up the rest from reference TRBV7-6 and TRBJ2-5 gives the full variable domain: GAGVSQSPRYKVTKRGQDVALRCDPISGHVSLYWYRQALGQGPEFLTYFNYEAQQDKSGLPNDRFSAERPEGSISTLTIQRTEQRDSAMYRCASSRDREETQYFGPGTRLLVL.

This clonotype has only a few counts. The chain joins TRBV24-1 to TRBJ2-3, with D perhaps matching TRBD2 (5 bases). The CDR3 loop spans 15 amino acids. V was shortened by 3 bases and J by 4 bases, with 13 bases between the two germline ends. Germline V gene data show CDR1 as KGHDR and CDR2 as SFDVKD. The CDR3 DNA is TGTGCCACCAGTGATCCTCTACTAGTTCCAGATACGCAGTATTTT. Protein product: CATSDPLLVPDTQYF.

This clonotype was counted a few times. The chain combines TRBV24-1 with TRBJ1-5; TRBD1 might be the D (6 bases). Germline V gives CDR1 KGHDR, CDR2 SFDVKD. V gave up 4 bases and J gave up 0 bases, with 6 bases separating them. The CDR3 is made up of 14 amino acids. CDR3 bases: TGTGCCACCAGTGAGGGACATAGCAATCAGCCCCAGCATTTT. Its protein is CATSEGHSNQPQHF.

The chain couples TRBV11-3 to TRBJ2-1; 9 nucleotides match TRBD2. The CDR3 sequence is 16 residues long. The J segment lost 7 bases and the V segment lost 1 base, leaving 8 bases of the junction unmatched. CDR1 and CDR2 (germline): SGHNT, YENEEA. CDR3 DNA: TGTGCCAGCAGCTTAGGGGATAGCGGGGGTGGAAATGAGCAGTTCTTC. It yields the protein CASSLGDSGGGNEQFF.

The chain combines TRBV7-2 with TRBJ1-2; D not certain. Germline-derived CDR1 and CDR2 are SGHTA and FQGNSA. There are 11 residues in the CDR3. The V and J ends lost 5 bases and 7 bases respectively, with 8 bases between them. CDR3 coding DNA: TGTGCCAGCAGCCCCTCGGTTGGCTACACCTTC. It codes for CASSPSVGYTF. Filled out from reference TRBV7-2 and TRBJ1-2, the complete variable domain reads GAGVSQSPSNKVTEKGKDVELRCDPISGHTALYWYRQSLGQGLEFLIYFQGNSAPDKSGLPSDRFSAERTGGSVSTLTIQRTQQEDSAVYLCASSPSVGYTFGSGTRLTVV.

This clonotype was detected only a few times. The chain couples TRBV7-9 to TRBJ2-2, with D hard to call. With 2 bases removed from V and 1 base from J, the gap between germline ends came to 8 bases. The CDR3 spans 15 residues. Germline lookup yields CDR1 SEHNR and CDR2 FQNEAQ (reference sequence). CDR3 nucleotide sequence: TGTGCCAGCAGCTTAACCTGGGGGAACACCGGGGAGCTGTTTTTT. Amino acids: CASSLTWGNTGELFF. The full variable domain, in which reference TRBV7-9 and TRBJ2-2 provide the parts outside the CDR3, is DTGVSQNPRHKITKRGQNVTFRCDPISEHNRLYWYRQTLGQGPEFLTYFQNEAQLEKSRLLSDRFSAERPKGSFSTLEIQRTEQGDSAMYLCASSLTWGNTGELFFGEGSRLTVL.

Only a few counts were recorded for this clonotype. The rearrangement links TRBV9 to TRBJ2-5; the D gene is possibly TRBD1 (5 bases). The CDR3 spans 14 residues. Trimming cost V 2 bases and J 1 base, with 9 bases left between them. The germline CDR1 and CDR2 sequences are SGDLS and YYNGEE. CDR3 loop: CASSVGPGQETQYF. The CDR3 DNA is TGTGCCAGCAGCGTGGGGCCGGGCCAAGAGACCCAGTACTTC. The full variable domain, in which reference TRBV9 and TRBJ2-5 provide the parts outside the CDR3, is DSGVTQTPKHLITATGQRVTLRCSPRSGDLSVYWYQQSLDQGLQFLIQYYNGEERAKGNILERFSAQQFPDLHSELNLSSLELGDSALYFCASSVGPGQETQYFGPGTRLLVL.

This clonotype was picked up a small number of times. The CDR3 region is CASSTQGATEAFF. CDR3 in DNA: TGTGCCAGCAGCACTCAGGGGGCCACTGAAGCTTTCTTT. The chain uses TRBV11-3 and TRBJ1-1, with 8 bases identical to TRBD1. CDR1 and CDR2 from the germline V gene are SGHNT and YENEEA. The CDR3 totals 13 residues. V was clipped by 5 bases and J by 4 bases; unmatched bases: 3. Full variable domain (missing parts from reference TRBV11-3 and TRBJ1-1): EAGVVQSPRYKIIEKKQPVAFWCNPISGHNTLYWYLQNLGQGPELLIRYENEEAVDDSQLPKDRFSAERLKGVDSTLKIQPAELGDSAVYLCASSTQGATEAFFGQGTRLTVV.

The chain employs TRBV20-1 and TRBJ2-5; no firm D call. This CDR3 is 10 amino acids long. The germline CDR1 and CDR2 sequences are DFQATT and SNEGSKA (reference sequence). V lost 3 bases to trimming and J lost 7 bases, with 6 bases between them. CDR3 amino acids: CSASTGTQYF. The CDR3 nucleotides read TGCAGTGCTAGTACGGGGACCCAGTACTTC.